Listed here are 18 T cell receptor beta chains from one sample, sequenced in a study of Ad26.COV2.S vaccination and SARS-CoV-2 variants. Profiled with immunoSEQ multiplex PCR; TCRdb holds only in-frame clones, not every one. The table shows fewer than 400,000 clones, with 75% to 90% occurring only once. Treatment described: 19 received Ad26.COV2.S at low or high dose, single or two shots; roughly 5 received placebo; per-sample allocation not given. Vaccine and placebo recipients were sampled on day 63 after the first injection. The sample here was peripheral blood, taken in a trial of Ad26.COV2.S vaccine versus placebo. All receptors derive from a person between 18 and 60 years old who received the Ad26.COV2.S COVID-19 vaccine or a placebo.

In nucleotides, the CDR3 is TGCGCCAGCAGTGAGGGGATTTCTAGCAATCAGCCCCAGCATTTT. This gives the protein CASSEGISSNQPQHF. The V and J genes are TRBV10-2 and TRBJ1-5; D ambiguous. Trimming shortened V by 2 bases and J by 0 bases, and 8 bases separated the two germline ends. The CDR3 is 15 residues long. Germline V gene data show CDR1 as WSHSY and CDR2 as SAAADI.

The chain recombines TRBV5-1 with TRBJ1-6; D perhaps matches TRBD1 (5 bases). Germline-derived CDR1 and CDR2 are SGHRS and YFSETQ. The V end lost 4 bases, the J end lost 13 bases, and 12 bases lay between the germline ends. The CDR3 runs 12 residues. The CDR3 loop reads CASSPGGEPLHF. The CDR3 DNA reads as TGCGCCAGCAGCCCGGGGGGGGAGCCCCTCCACTTT.

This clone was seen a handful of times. CDR3 bases: TGTGCCAGCAGTTCGCCTCTAGCGGGGGACACCGGGGAGCTGTTTTTT. Translation gives CASSSPLAGDTGELFF. The rearrangement links TRBV27 to TRBJ2-2; 10 nucleotides agree with TRBD2. Trimming cost V 4 bases and J 3 bases; bases outside gene matches: 5. This CDR3 region has 16 residues. Looked up from germline, CDR1 is MNHEY and CDR2 is SMNVEV (reference sequence).

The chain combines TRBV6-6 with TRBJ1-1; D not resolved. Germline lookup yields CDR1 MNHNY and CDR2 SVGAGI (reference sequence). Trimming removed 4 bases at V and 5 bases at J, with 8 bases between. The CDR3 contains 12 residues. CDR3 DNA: TGTGCCAGCAGTTCGAGCAGGACTGAAGCTTTCTTT. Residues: CASSSSRTEAFF.

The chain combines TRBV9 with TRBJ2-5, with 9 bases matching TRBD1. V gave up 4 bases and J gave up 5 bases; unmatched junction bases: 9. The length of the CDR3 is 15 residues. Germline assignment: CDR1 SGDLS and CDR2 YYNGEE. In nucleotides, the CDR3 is TGTGCCAGCAGCTCCCGACAGGGGGTTTTGGAGACCCAGTACTTC. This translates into CASSSRQGVLETQYF. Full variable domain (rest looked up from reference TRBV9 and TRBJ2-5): DSGVTQTPKHLITATGQRVTLRCSPRSGDLSVYWYQQSLDQGLQFLIQYYNGEERAKGNILERFSAQQFPDLHSELNLSSLELGDSALYFCASSSRQGVLETQYFGPGTRLLVL.

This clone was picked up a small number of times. Written as DNA, the CDR3 is TGCGCCAGCAGCCTGTTGGGTAGGGAAAAACTGTTTTTT. Amino acids: CASSLLGREKLFF. The rearrangement uses TRBV4-1 and TRBJ1-4; D not resolved. CDR1 and CDR2 (germline): MGHRA, YSYEKL. Trimming cost V 4 bases and J 8 bases, with 11 bases left between them. The CDR3 spans 13 residues.

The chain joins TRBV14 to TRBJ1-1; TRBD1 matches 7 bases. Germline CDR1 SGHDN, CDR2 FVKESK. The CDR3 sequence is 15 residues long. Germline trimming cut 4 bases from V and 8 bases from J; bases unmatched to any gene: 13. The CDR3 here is CASSRILGTVKEAFF. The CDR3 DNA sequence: TGTGCCAGCAGCCGAATACTTGGGACAGTCAAAGAAGCTTTCTTT.

CDR3 sequence reads: CASSGPGLAATTYEQYF. The CDR3 DNA reads as TGTGCCAGTAGCGGACCGGGACTAGCGGCGACAACCTACGAGCAGTACTTC. The rearrangement links TRBV19 to TRBJ2-7; 11 nucleotides match TRBD2. The CDR3 runs 17 residues. The V and J ends lost 6 bases and 2 bases, in that order; junction bases with no gene match: 12. From germline, CDR1 is LNHDA and CDR2 SQIVND (reference sequence).

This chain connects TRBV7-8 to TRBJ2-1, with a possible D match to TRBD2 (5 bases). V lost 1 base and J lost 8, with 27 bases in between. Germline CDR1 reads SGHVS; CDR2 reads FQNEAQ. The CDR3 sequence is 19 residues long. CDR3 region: CASSLDQVADFVMGHEQFF. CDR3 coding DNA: TGTGCCAGCAGCTTAGACCAAGTGGCGGACTTTGTAATGGGTCATGAGCAGTTCTTC.

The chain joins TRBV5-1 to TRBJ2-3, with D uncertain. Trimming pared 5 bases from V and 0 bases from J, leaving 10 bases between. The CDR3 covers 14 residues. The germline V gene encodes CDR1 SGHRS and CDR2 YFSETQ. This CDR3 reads CASSRVQSTDTQYF. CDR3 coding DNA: TGCGCCAGCAGTCGGGTCCAAAGCACAGATACGCAGTATTTT.

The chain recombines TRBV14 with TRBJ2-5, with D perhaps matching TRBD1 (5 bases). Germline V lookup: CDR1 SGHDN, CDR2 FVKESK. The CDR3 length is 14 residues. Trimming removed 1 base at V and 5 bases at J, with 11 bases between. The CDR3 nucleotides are TGTGCCAGCAGCCAAGGGGTGGGGCCGGAGACCCAGTACTTC. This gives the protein CASSQGVGPETQYF. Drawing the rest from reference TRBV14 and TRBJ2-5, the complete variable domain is EAGVTQFPSHSVIEKGQTVTLRCDPISGHDNLYWYRRVMGKEIKFLLHFVKESKQDESGMPNNRFLAERTGGTYSTLKVQPAELEDSGVYFCASSQGVGPETQYFGPGTRLLVL.

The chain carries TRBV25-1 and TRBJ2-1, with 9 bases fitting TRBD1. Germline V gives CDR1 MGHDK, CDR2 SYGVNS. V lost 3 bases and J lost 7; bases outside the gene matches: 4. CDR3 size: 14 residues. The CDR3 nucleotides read TGTGCCAGCAGTGACCCTGACAGGGGGAATGAGCAGTTCTTC. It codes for CASSDPDRGNEQFF.

The CDR3 reads CASSSNLGTNEKLFF. In DNA, the CDR3 is TGTGCCAGCAGCTCCAACCTCGGAACTAATGAAAAACTGTTTTTT. The gene calls are TRBV5-4 and TRBJ1-4; D is unresolved. V was pared by 3 bases and J by 1 base, with 10 bases between. The CDR3 is 15 amino acids. The germline V gene has CDR1 SGHNT and CDR2 YYREEE (reference sequence).

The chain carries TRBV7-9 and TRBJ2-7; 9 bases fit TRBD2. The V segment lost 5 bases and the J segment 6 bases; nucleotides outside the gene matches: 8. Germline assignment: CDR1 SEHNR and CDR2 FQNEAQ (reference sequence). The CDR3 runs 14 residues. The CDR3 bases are TGTGCCAGCAGCATCACCGGGACTAGCAGCGAGCAGTACTTC. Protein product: CASSITGTSSEQYF.

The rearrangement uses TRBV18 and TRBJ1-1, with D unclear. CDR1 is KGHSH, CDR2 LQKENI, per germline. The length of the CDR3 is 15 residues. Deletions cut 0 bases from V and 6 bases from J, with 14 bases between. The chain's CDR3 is CASSPPWQVRSEAFF. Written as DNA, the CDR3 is TGTGCCAGCTCACCACCGTGGCAGGTACGGTCTGAAGCTTTCTTT.

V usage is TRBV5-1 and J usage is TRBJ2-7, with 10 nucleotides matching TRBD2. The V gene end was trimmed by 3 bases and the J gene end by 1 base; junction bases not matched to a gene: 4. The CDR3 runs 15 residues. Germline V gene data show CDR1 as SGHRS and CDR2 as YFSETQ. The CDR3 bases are TGCGCCAGCAGCTCCCGGACTAGCGGTTCCTACGAGCAGTACTTC. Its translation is CASSSRTSGSYEQYF.

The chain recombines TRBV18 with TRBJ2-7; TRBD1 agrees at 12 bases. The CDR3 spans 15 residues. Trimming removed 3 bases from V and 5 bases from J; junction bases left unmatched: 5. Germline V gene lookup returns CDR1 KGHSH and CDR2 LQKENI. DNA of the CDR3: TGTGCCAGCTCACCCACGGGACAGGGGGCCCACGAGCAGTACTTC. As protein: CASSPTGQGAHEQYF.

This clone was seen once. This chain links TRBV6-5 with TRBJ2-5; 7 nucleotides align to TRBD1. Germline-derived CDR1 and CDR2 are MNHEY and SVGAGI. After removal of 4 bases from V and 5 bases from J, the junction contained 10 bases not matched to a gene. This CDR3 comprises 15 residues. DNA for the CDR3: TGTGCCAGCAGTTTTGTCGGGACAGCGAGCGAGACCCAGTACTTC. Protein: CASSFVGTASETQYF.